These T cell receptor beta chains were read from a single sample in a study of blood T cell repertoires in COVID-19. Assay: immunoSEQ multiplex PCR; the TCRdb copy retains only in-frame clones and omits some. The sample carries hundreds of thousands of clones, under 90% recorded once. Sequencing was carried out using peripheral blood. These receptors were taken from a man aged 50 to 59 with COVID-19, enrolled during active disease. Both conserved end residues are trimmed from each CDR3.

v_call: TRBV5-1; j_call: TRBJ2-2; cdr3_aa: ASSLGAAGGGELF
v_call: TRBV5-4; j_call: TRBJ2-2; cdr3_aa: ASSSGGTGELF
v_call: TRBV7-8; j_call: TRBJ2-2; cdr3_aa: ASSQTGGPITGELF
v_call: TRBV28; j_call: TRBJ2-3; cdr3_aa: ASSLGEHTQY
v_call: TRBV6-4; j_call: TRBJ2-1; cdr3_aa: ASSEQGAGNEQF
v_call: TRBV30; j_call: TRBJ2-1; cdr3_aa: AWSVGTGEF
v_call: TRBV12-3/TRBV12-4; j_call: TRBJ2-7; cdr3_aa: ASSAGDSYEQY
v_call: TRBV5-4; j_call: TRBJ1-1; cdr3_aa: ASSLPGQGASEAF
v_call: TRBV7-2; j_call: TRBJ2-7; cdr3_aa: ASSLVSGASSYEQY
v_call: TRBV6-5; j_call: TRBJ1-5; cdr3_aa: ASTEAGSNQPQH
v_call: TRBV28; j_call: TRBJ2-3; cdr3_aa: ASSLGGADTQY
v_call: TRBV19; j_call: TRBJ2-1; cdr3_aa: ASSIVAGGRNEQF
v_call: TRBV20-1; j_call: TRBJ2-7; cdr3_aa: SATGVGEQY
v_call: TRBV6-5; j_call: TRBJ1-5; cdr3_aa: ATKTGTDNQPQH
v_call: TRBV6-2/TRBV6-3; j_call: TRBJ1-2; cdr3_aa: ASSSNRENYGYT
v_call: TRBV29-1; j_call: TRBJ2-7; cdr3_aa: SVARLAGDYEQY
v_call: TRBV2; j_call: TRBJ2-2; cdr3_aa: ASKWSSGGNTGELF
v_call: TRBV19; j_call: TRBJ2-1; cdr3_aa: ASSPRLAGWGNEQF
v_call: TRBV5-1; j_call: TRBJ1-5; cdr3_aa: ASSPGTGDQPQH
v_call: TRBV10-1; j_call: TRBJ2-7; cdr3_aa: ASSVAAGRREYEQY
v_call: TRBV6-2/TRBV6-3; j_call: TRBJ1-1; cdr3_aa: ASSLRQNTEAF
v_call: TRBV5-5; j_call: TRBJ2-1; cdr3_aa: ASSLPTDNEQF
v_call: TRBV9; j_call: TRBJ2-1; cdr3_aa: ASSVGFTSGYNEQF
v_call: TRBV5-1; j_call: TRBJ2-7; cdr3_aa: ASSQGLESYEQY
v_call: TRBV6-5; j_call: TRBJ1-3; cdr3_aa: ASSYGGQTGNTIY
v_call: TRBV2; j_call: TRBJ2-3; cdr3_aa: ASRADTQY
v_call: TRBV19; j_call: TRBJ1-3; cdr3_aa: ATTLGGTGNTIY
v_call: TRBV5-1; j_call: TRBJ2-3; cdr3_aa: ASSPRDSQDTQY
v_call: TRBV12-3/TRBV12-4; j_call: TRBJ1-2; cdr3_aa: ASRPGQGYGYT
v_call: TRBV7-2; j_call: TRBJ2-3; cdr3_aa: ASSSSGTRTDTQY
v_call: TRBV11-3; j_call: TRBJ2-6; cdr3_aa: ASSTGITGANVLT
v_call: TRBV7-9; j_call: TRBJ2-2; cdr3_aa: ASSHGEQGDTGELF
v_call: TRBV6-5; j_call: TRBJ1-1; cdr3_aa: ASRAGGFWAEAF
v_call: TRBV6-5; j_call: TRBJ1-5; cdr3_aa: ASSYSRTQSRPQH
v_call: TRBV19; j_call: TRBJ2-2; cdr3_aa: ASRGETSGGNTGELF
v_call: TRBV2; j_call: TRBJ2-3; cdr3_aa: ASSLEREWDTQY
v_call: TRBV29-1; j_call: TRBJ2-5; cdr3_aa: SVLTGGLGETQY
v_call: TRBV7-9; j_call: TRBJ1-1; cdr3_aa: ASSRTPDEAF
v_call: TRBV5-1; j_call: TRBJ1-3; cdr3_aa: ASSLGGPGGNTIY
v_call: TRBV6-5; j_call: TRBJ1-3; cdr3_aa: ASRGVGSSGNTIY
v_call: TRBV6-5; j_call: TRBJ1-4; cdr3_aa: ASSSSGGRGEKLF
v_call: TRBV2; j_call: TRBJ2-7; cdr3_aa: ASRGLAGASGEQY
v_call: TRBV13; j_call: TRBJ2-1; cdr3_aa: ASSLGTSGASSYNEQF
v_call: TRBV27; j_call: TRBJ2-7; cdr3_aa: ASSNRGGGGYEQY
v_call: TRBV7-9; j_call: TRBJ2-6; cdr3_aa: ASSFTSRGAGANVLT
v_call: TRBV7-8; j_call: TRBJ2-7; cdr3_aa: ASSRRRSGAHEQY
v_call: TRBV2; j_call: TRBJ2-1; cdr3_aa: ASSDTGVGNEQF
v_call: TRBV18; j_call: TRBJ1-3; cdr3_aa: ASSRGTAGNTIY
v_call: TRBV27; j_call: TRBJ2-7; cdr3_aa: ASISSGTGTYEQY
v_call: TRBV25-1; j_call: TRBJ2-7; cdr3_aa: ASNRDRDEQY
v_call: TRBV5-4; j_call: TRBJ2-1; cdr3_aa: ASSLWTSVSNEQF
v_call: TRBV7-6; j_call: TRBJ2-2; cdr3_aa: ASRQDAGGELF
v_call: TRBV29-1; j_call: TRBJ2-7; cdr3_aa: SAKGAGYEQY